These 7 T cell receptor beta chains were all obtained from the same sample, sequenced in a study of control samples from healthy donors and cancer patients. Measured with immunoSEQ multiplex PCR; TCRdb has only the in-frame clones, and not every one. The sample comprises 250,000 to 300,000 clones, roughly 80% of which are singletons, and 10% to 15% rests with the top ten. Sequenced sample: PBMCs. These receptors were taken from a woman aged 55-69 years with lung cancer.

This chain connects TRBV4-1 to TRBJ2-1, with D hard to call. CDR1 and CDR2 (germline): MGHRA, YSYEKL. The CDR3 runs 15 residues. Trimming took 0 bases from V and 0 from J, leaving 6 bases between them. CDR3 nucleotide sequence: TGCGCCAGCAGCCAAGAAAGGGCCTCCTACAATGAGCAGTTCTTC. Translating gives CASSQERASYNEQFF.

Notes on this clone: Additional DNA sequences in this sample encode the identical CDR3. The rearrangement joins TRBV3-1 (or the pseudogene TRBV3-2) to TRBJ1-1; D remains ambiguous. The V end lost 1 base, the J end lost 2 bases, and 2 bases lay between the germline ends. CDR3 size: 12 residues. The germline gives CDR1 LGHDT, CDR2 YNNKEL (reference sequence). The CDR3 region is CASSQVNTEAFF. In nucleotides, the CDR3 is TGTGCCAGCAGCCAAGTCAACACTGAAGCTTTCTTT.

This rearrangement joins TRBV11-1 to TRBJ1-1; D gene ambiguous. With 6 bases removed from V and 2 bases from J, the gap between germline ends came to 13 bases. CDR1 is SGHAT and CDR2 is FQDESV in the germline V gene (reference sequence). CDR3 length: 14 residues. The CDR3 bases are TGTGCCAGCAGATCCCACCGTGAAAACACTGAAGCTTTCTTT. It yields the protein CASRSHRENTEAFF.

V is TRBV9 and J is TRBJ1-1; D not resolved. Between the trimmed V and J ends, which lost 0 bases and 5 bases, there was a span of 11 bases. This CDR3 contains 14 residues. Germline V gene lookup returns CDR1 SGDLS and CDR2 YYNGEE. Here the CDR3 reads CASSVGSEGTEAFF. The DNA for the CDR3 is TGTGCCAGCAGCGTAGGCAGTGAGGGTACTGAAGCTTTCTTT.

This clone was counted once. The rearrangement joins TRBV14 to TRBJ2-3; D gene ambiguous. Germline CDR1 and CDR2: SGHDN and FVKESK. CDR3 size: 13 residues. V gave up 5 bases and J gave up 5 bases, with 11 bases separating them. In nucleotides, the CDR3 is TGTGCCAGCAGCGAGAGTGTGATAGATACGCAGTATTTT. It codes for CASSESVIDTQYF.

The V gene is TRBV9, the J gene TRBJ1-3, with D maybe TRBD1 (6 bases). Trimming pared 5 bases from V and 1 base from J, leaving 10 bases between. From germline, CDR1 is SGDLS and CDR2 YYNGEE. CDR3 length: 14 residues. DNA for the CDR3: TGTGCCAGCAGTCCAGGACAGTCTGGAAACACCATATATTTT. Translated: CASSPGQSGNTIYF.

The sample holds a few counts of this clone. The chain couples TRBV25-1 to TRBJ1-2, with 7 bases identical to TRBD1. Germline-derived CDR1 and CDR2 are MGHDK and SYGVNS. Unmatched junction bases numbered 7, after V lost 3 bases and J lost 9 bases. The CDR3 extends over 13 amino acids. Here the CDR3 DNA reads TGTGCCAGCAGTGATGACAGGGCATTCAGCTACACCTTC. Translated, it gives CASSDDRAFSYTF.